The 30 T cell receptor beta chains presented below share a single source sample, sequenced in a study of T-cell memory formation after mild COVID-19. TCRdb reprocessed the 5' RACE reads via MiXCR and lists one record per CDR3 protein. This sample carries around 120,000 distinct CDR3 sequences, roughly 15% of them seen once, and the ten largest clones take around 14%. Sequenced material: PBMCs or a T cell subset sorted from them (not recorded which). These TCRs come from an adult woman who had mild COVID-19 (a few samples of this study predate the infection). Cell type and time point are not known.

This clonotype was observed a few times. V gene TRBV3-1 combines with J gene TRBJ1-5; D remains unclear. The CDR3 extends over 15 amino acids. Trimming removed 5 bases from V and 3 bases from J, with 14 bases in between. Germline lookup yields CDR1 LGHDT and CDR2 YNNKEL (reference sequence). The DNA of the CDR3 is TGTGCCAGCAGCAACCGGGGAGTTGCCAATCAGCCCCAGCATTTT. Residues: CASSNRGVANQPQHF.

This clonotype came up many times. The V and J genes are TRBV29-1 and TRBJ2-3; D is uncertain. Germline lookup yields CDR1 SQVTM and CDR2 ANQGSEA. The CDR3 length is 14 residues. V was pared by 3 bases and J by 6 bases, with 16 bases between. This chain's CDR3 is CSVESELSPDTQYF. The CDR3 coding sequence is TGCAGCGTTGAGTCGGAGCTATCCCCCGATACGCAGTATTTT.

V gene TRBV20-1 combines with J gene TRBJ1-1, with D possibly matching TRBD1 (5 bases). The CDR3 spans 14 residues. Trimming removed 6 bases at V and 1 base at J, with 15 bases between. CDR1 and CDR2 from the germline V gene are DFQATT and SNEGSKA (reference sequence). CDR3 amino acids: CSAPDSLGNTEAFF. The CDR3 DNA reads TGCAGTGCGCCCGACAGCCTTGGGAACACTGAAGCTTTCTTT.

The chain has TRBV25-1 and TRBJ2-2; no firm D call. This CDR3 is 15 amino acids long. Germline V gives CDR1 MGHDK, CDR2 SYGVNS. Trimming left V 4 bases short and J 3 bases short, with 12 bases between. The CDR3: CASSGSWTDTGELFF. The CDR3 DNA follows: TGTGCCAGCAGTGGATCCTGGACGGACACCGGGGAGCTGTTTTTT.

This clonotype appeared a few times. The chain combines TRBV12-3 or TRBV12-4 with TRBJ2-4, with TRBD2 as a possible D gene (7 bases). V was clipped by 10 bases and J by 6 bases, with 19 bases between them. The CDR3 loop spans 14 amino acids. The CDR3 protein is CAIGGGAEGNIQYF. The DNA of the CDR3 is TGTGCCATCGGAGGGGGGGCAGAGGGAAACATTCAGTACTTC.

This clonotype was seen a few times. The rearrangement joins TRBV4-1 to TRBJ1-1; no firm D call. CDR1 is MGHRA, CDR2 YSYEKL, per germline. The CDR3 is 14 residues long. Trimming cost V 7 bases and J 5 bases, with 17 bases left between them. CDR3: CASTTKVGRTEAFF. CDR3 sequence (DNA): TGCGCCAGCACCACAAAAGTAGGGAGGACTGAAGCTTTCTTT.

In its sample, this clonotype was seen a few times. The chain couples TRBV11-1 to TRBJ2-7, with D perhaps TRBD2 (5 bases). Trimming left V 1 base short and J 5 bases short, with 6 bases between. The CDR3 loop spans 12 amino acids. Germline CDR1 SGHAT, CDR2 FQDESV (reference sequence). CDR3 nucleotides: TGTGCCAGCAGCTTAGTTAGCGACGAGCAGTACTTC. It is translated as CASSLVSDEQYF.

CDR3 nucleotide sequence: TGCAGCGTTGAAGGACAGGGTACAAACTACGAGCAGTACTTC. Translating it yields CSVEGQGTNYEQYF. The chain links TRBV29-1 to TRBJ2-7; 7 positions agree with TRBD1. Germline CDR1 reads SQVTM; CDR2 reads ANQGSEA. The V segment lost 1 base and the J segment 3 bases; nucleotides outside the gene matches: 6. The CDR3 is 14 residues long.

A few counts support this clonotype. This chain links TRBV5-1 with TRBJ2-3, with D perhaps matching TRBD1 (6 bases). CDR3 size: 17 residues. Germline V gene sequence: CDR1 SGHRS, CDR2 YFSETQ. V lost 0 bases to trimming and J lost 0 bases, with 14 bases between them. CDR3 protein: CASSLDGQLGSTDTQYF. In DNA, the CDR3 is TGCGCCAGCAGCTTGGACGGACAGCTAGGTAGCACAGATACGCAGTATTTT.

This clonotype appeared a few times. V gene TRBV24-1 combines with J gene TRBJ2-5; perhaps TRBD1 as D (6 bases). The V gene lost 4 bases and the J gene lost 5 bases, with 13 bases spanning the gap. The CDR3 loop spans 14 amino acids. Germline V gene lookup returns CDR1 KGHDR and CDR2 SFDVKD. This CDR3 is CATSDPTGPETQYF. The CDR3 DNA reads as TGTGCCACCAGTGACCCGACAGGCCCCGAGACCCAGTACTTC.

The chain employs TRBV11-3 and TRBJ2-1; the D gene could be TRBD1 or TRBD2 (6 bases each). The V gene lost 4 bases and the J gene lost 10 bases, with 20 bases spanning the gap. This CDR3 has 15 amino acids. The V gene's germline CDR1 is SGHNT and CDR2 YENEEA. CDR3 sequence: CASSSGAPGVVEQFF. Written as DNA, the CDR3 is TGTGCCAGCAGCTCGGGGGCTCCCGGGGTTGTGGAGCAGTTCTTC.

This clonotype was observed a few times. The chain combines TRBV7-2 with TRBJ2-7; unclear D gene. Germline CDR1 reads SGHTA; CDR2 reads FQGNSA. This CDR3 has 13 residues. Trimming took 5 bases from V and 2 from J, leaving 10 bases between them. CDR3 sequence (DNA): TGTGCCAGCAGCCCGGTGACAACCTACGAGCAGTACTTC. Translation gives CASSPVTTYEQYF.

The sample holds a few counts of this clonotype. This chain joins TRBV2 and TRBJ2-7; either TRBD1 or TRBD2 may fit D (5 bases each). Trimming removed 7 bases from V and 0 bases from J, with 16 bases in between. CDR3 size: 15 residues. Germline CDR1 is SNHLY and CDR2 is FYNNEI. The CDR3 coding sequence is TGTGCCAGCAATATCCAGGGACCCTCCTCCTACGAGCAGTACTTC. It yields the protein CASNIQGPSSYEQYF.

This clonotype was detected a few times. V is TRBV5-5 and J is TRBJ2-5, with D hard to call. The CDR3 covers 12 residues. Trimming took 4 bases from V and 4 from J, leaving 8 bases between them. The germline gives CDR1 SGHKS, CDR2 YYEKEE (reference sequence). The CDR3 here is CASSEGRETQYF. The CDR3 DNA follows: TGTGCCAGCAGCGAAGGGCGAGAGACCCAGTACTTC.

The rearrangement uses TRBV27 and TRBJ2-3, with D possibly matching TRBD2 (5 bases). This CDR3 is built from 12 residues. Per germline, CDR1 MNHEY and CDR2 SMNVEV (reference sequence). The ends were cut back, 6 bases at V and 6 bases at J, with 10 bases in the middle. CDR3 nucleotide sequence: TGTGCCAGCAGCCACTCGGGGGATACGCAGTATTTT. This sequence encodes CASSHSGDTQYF.

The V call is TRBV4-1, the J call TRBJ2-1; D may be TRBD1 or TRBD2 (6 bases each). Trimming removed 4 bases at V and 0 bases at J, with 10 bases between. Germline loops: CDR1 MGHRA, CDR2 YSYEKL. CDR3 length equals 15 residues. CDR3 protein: CASSPGAGSYNEQFF. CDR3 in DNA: TGCGCCAGCAGCCCGGGGGCGGGCTCCTACAATGAGCAGTTCTTC.

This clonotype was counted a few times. The CDR3 reads CASSSLRQGIPFSSGANVLTF. DNA for the CDR3: TGTGCCAGCAGCTCACTCCGACAGGGTATTCCCTTTTCCTCTGGGGCCAACGTCCTGACTTTC. The J gene is TRBJ2-6, the V gene TRBV11-2, with 7 nucleotides matching TRBD1. This CDR3 is 21 amino acids long. Germline V gene lookup returns CDR1 SGHAT and CDR2 FQNNGV. The trim removed 4 bases at V and 0 bases at J, leaving 18 bases unmatched.

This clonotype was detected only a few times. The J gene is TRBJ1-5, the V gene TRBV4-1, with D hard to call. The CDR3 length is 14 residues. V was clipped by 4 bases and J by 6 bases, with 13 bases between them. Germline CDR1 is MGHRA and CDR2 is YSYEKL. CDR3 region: CASSPVTTRQPQHF. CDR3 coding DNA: TGCGCCAGCAGCCCTGTTACAACTCGTCAGCCCCAGCATTTT.

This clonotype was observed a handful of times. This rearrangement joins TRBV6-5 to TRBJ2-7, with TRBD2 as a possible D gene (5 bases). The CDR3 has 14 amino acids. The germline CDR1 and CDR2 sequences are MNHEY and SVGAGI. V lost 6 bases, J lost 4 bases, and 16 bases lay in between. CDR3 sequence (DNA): TGTGCCAGCAGCCGACTAAGACCACCTTACGAGCAGTACTTC. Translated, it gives CASSRLRPPYEQYF.

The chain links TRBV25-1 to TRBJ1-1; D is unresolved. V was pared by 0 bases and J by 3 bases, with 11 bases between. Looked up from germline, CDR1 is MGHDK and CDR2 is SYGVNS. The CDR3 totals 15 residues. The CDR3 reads CASSEYSGGYTEAFF. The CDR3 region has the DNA TGTGCCAGCAGTGAATACTCGGGCGGGTACACTGAAGCTTTCTTT.

The CDR3 here is CASSLTGGENTEAFF. DNA of the CDR3: TGTGCCAGCAGTTTAACAGGGGGAGAGAACACTGAAGCTTTCTTT. The genes are TRBV7-9 and TRBJ1-1, with 8 bases identical to TRBD1. Germline V gene lookup returns CDR1 SEHNR and CDR2 FQNEAQ (reference sequence). V lost 6 bases and J lost 1; bases outside the gene matches: 7. The CDR3 loop spans 15 amino acids.

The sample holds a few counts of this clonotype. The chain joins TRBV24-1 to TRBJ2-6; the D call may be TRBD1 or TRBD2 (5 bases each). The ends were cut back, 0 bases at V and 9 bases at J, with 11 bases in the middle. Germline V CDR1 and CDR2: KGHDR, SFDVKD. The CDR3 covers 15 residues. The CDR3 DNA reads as TGTGCCACCAGTGATTTGGGGGACCGCGGCAACGTCCTGACTTTC. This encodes CATSDLGDRGNVLTF.

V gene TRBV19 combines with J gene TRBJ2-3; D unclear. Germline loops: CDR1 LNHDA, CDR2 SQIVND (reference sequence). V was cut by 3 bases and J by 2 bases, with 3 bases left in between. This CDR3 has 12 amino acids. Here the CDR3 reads CASSMDTDTQYF. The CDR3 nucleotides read TGTGCCAGTAGTATGGACACAGATACGCAGTATTTT.

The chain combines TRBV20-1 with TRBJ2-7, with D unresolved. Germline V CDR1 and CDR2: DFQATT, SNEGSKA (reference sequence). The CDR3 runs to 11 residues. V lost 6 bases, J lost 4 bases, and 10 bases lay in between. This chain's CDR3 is CSAGRLYEQYF. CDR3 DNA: TGCAGTGCCGGACGGCTTTACGAGCAGTACTTC.

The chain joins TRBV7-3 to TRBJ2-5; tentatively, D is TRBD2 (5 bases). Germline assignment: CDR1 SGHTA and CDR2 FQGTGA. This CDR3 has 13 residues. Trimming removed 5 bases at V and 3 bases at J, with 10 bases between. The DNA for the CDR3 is TGTGCCAGCAGCCCCAACGGGAAAGAGACCCAGTACTTC. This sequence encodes CASSPNGKETQYF.

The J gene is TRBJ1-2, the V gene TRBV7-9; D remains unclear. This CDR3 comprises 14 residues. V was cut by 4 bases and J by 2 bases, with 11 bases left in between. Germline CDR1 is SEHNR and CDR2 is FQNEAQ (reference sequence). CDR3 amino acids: CASSYAGMNYGYTF. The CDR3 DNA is TGTGCCAGCAGCTACGCCGGGATGAACTATGGCTACACCTTC.

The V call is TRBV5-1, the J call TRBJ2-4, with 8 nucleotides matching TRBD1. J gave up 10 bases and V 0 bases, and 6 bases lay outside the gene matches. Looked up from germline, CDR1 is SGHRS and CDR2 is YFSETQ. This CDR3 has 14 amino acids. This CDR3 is CASSLASGGPIQYF. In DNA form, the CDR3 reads TGCGCCAGCAGCTTGGCCTCAGGGGGCCCTATTCAGTACTTC.

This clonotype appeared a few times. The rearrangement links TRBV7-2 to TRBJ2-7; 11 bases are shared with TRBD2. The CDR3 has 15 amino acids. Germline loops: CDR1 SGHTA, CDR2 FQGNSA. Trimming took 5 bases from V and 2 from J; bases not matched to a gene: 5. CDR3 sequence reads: CASSMGLADAYEQYF. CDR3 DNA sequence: TGTGCCAGCAGCATGGGACTAGCGGATGCCTACGAGCAGTACTTC. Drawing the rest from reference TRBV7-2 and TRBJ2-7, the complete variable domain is GAGVSQSPSNKVTEKGKDVELRCDPISGHTALYWYRQSLGQGLEFLIYFQGNSAPDKSGLPSDRFSAERTGGSVSTLTIQRTQQEDSAVYLCASSMGLADAYEQYFGPGTRLTVT.

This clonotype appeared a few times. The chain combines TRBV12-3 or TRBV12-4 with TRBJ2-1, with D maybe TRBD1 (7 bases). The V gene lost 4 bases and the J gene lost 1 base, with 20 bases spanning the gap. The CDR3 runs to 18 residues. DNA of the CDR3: TGTGCCAGCAGTTCGAGACAGGGACTCATTGGGTCCTACAATGAGCAGTTCTTC. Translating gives CASSSRQGLIGSYNEQFF.

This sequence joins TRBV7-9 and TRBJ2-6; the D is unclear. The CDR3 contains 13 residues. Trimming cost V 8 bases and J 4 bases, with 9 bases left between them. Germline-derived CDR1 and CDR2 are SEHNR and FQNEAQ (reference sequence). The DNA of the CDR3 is TGTGCCAGCTATGAGGTCGGGGCCAACGTCCTGACTTTC. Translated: CASYEVGANVLTF.